These 24 T cell receptor beta chains originate from one sample sequenced in a study of cytomegalovirus exposure and HLA in healthy donors. 60 Vbeta and 13 Jbeta primers were used in PCR. The repertoire was sequenced with immunoSEQ multiplex PCR; TCRdb's copy has only in-frame clones and lacks some. This sample's table has 100,000 to 150,000 clones. The sample was PBMCs. These receptors all stem from a woman aged 40 to 55 in good health and CMV-seronegative.

The V gene is TRBV6-4, the J gene TRBJ2-1, with 10 positions matching TRBD1. V lost 6 bases and J lost 5; bases outside the gene matches: 1. The germline CDR1 and CDR2 sequences are MRHNA and SNTAGT. CDR3 length equals 13 residues. This chain's CDR3 is CASRGTGDNEQFF. CDR3 DNA: TGTGCCAGCAGGGGGACAGGGGACAATGAGCAGTTCTTC.

The chain is built from TRBV7-2 and TRBJ1-1; 8 bases line up with TRBD1. The germline V gene encodes CDR1 SGHTA and CDR2 FQGNSA. V lost 5 bases to trimming and J lost 4 bases; unmatched junction nucleotides: 9. CDR3 length equals 15 residues. The CDR3 coding sequence is TGTGCCAGCAGCACAGGGGGTTCTGGCGGCACTGAAGCTTTCTTT. This translates into CASSTGGSGGTEAFF. The full variable domain, completed using reference TRBV7-2 and TRBJ1-1, is GAGVSQSPSNKVTEKGKDVELRCDPISGHTALYWYRQSLGQGLEFLIYFQGNSAPDKSGLPSDRFSAERTGGSVSTLTIQRTQQEDSAVYLCASSTGGSGGTEAFFGQGTRLTVV.

J is TRBJ2-1 and V is TRBV7-2; possibly TRBD1 for D (5 bases). The CDR3 spans 13 residues. CDR1 and CDR2 from the germline V gene are SGHTA and FQGNSA. V lost 5 bases to trimming and J lost 9 bases, with 14 bases between them. CDR3 DNA sequence: TGTGCCAGCAGCCCAGGCGCAAGGGGTGAGCAGTTCTTC. Protein sequence: CASSPGARGEQFF.

The CDR3 here is CVRSHRTSGEQYV. CDR3 nucleotide sequence: TGTGTCAGAAGCCATCGGACTAGCGGTGAGCAGTACGTC. This rearrangement joins TRBV7-5 to TRBJ2-7; the table names TRBD2, a call not compared with the DNA. TRBV7-5 represents a pseudogene. The CDR3 is 13 residues long.

The genes are TRBV11-1 and TRBJ2-3; D may be TRBD1 (6 bases). Germline V lookup: CDR1 SGHAT, CDR2 FQDESV (reference sequence). Trimming pared 3 bases from V and 12 bases from J, leaving 13 bases between. The CDR3 runs to 12 residues. The CDR3 loop is CASSLDSRAQYF. The DNA for the CDR3 is TGTGCCAGCAGCTTGGACAGCAGGGCACAGTATTTT. The variable domain in full, with the rest retrieved from reference TRBV11-1 and TRBJ2-3, is EAEVAQSPRYKITEKSQAVAFWCDPISGHATLYWYRQILGQGPELLVQFQDESVVDDSQLPKDRFSAERLKGVDSTLKIQPAELGDSAMYLCASSLDSRAQYFGPGTRLTVL.

The V and J genes are TRBV5-1 and TRBJ1-4; D is unclear. The V end was cut by 2 bases, the J end by 4 bases, with 15 bases between. The CDR3 consists of 16 residues. The V gene's germline CDR1 is SGHRS and CDR2 YFSETQ. CDR3 nucleotides: TGCGCCAGCAGCTTTTTCGGAACTGGAGGTAATGAAAAACTGTTTTTT. Translation: CASSFFGTGGNEKLFF.

The chain combines TRBV6-1 with TRBJ2-5, with 8 bases fitting TRBD1. Trimming removed 0 bases from V and 7 bases from J; junction bases left unmatched: 4. The CDR3 runs to 14 residues. Germline loops: CDR1 MNHNS, CDR2 SASEGT. The CDR3 spells CASSEAGTGGTQYF. In DNA, the CDR3 is TGTGCCAGCAGTGAAGCCGGGACAGGAGGGACCCAGTACTTC.

The chain employs TRBV4-3 and TRBJ2-1; TRBD2 matches at 7 bases. J lost 0 bases, V lost 2 bases, and 4 bases had no gene match. Germline V gene data show CDR1 as LGHNA and CDR2 as YSLEER. The CDR3 length is 16 residues. The CDR3 region is CASSQQPGGSYNEQFF. CDR3 in DNA: TGCGCCAGCAGCCAACAGCCGGGGGGCTCCTACAATGAGCAGTTCTTC.

The chain uses TRBV7-3 and TRBJ1-2; 7 bases fit TRBD1. This CDR3 has 15 residues. With V trimmed by 1 base and J by 4 bases, 6 bases remained unmatched. From germline, CDR1 is SGHTA and CDR2 FQGTGA. For the CDR3, the DNA is TGTGCCAGCAGCTTAAGCTCGGACAGGATCTATGGCTACACCTTC. The encoded protein is CASSLSSDRIYGYTF.

The chain recombines TRBV5-1 with TRBJ2-2; 8 bases align to TRBD1. CDR3 length: 15 residues. Germline-derived CDR1 and CDR2 are SGHRS and YFSETQ. Unmatched junction bases numbered 7, after V lost 4 bases and J lost 5 bases. CDR3 amino acids: CASSLPGQETGELFF. DNA of the CDR3: TGCGCCAGCAGCCTCCCGGGACAGGAAACCGGGGAGCTGTTTTTT.

The chain links TRBV6-4 to TRBJ2-2; D call uncertain. Trimming shortened V by 6 bases and J by 3 bases, and 17 bases separated the two germline ends. Germline-derived CDR1 and CDR2 are MRHNA and SNTAGT. This CDR3 spans 16 amino acids. The CDR3 nucleotides read TGTGCCAGCAGCGTGAGCAGGCAGGTCGACACCGGGGAGCTGTTTTTT. Translation: CASSVSRQVDTGELFF.

The chain has TRBV4-2 and TRBJ2-2; TRBD1 matches at 8 bases. Germline CDR1 and CDR2: LGHNA and YNFKEQ. This CDR3 has 16 amino acids. The junction had 8 bases not matched to a gene; V was cut back by 3 bases and J by 5 bases. The CDR3 reads CASSQASRGRTGELFF. Here the CDR3 DNA reads TGTGCCAGCAGCCAGGCCTCCAGGGGGCGAACCGGGGAGCTGTTTTTT.

The J gene is TRBJ1-2, the V gene TRBV29-1, with D tentatively TRBD1 (5 bases). This CDR3 is 12 amino acids long. CDR1 is SQVTM and CDR2 is ANQGSEA in the germline V gene. V was shortened by 7 bases and J by 2 bases, with 11 bases between the two germline ends. The CDR3, as DNA: TGCAGCGGAAAGGGGCAAAACTATGGCTACACCTTC. It translates to CSGKGQNYGYTF.

The rearrangement links TRBV7-2 to TRBJ1-5; D is undetermined. Per germline, CDR1 SGHTA and CDR2 FQGNSA. This CDR3 contains 14 residues. With 1 base removed from V and 3 bases from J, the gap between germline ends came to 7 bases. CDR3 amino acids: CASSLDWANQPQHF. The CDR3 DNA reads as TGTGCCAGCAGCTTAGATTGGGCCAATCAGCCCCAGCATTTT.

The V gene is TRBV5-1, the J gene TRBJ1-2, with a weak D call TRBD1 (6 bases). Germline CDR1 and CDR2: SGHRS and YFSETQ. Between the trimmed V and J ends, which lost 0 bases and 0 bases, there was a span of 6 bases. This CDR3 has 14 residues. CDR3 sequence reads: CASSLGTANYGYTF. As DNA, the CDR3 is TGCGCCAGCAGCTTGGGGACAGCTAACTATGGCTACACCTTC. Combining the CDR3 with reference TRBV5-1 and TRBJ1-2 gives the whole variable domain KAGVTQTPRYLIKTRGQQVTLSCSPISGHRSVSWYQQTPGQGLQFLFEYFSETQRNKGNFPGRFSGRQFSNSRSEMNVSTLELGDSALYLCASSLGTANYGYTFGSGTRLTVV.

This chain joins TRBV28 and TRBJ1-1; D may be TRBD1 (5 bases). The CDR3 loop spans 14 amino acids. With 6 bases removed from V and 1 base from J, the gap between germline ends came to 12 bases. The germline CDR1 and CDR2 sequences are MDHEN and SYDVKM. The CDR3 is CASSDSTPNTEAFF. For the CDR3, the DNA is TGTGCCAGCAGCGACAGCACCCCGAACACTGAAGCTTTCTTT.

The J gene is TRBJ1-5, the V gene TRBV7-2, with 10 bases fitting TRBD1. The germline gives CDR1 SGHTA, CDR2 FQGNSA. The CDR3 is 17 amino acids. The J segment lost 11 bases and the V segment lost 5 bases, leaving 18 bases of the junction unmatched. CDR3 DNA sequence: TGTGCCAGCAGCCCTCAAGGGACAGGGGTTCTTGGGGGGTCCCAGCATTTT. Residues: CASSPQGTGVLGGSQHF.

V gene TRBV4-2 combines with J gene TRBJ2-1; the match to TRBD2 covers 14 bases. The ends lost 3 bases at V and 5 bases at J; junction bases unmatched: 9. CDR3 size: 18 residues. CDR1 and CDR2 (germline): LGHNA, YNFKEQ. The CDR3 reads CASSQGLAGVATNNEQFF. CDR3 nucleotides: TGTGCCAGCAGCCAGGGACTAGCGGGGGTAGCAACAAACAATGAGCAGTTCTTC.

Remarks on this clone: The germline gene is not matched at one end of the junction; a read error may be the cause. V usage is TRBV19 and J usage is TRBJ2-1; 9 bases match TRBD2. CDR3 length: 13 amino acids. Per the germline V gene, CDR1 is LNHDA and CDR2 is SQIVND (reference sequence). The DNA for the CDR3 is TGTGCCAGTAGTATCGGGCTAGCGGGGATATCGGTCTTC. Its translation: CASSIGLAGISVF.

This chain connects TRBV23-1 to TRBJ1-1, with unresolved D. TRBV23-1 is marked as an open reading frame, function uncertain. This CDR3 has 12 residues. The CDR3 coding sequence is TGCGGCCGCACCGACATGAACACTGAAGCTTTCTTT. Translating it yields CGRTDMNTEAFF.

The V call is TRBV10-3, the J call TRBJ2-3, with D maybe TRBD2 (6 bases). The CDR3 runs 16 residues. Germline V gene data show CDR1 as ENHRY and CDR2 as SYGVKD. V lost 1 base and J 4 bases, leaving 15 bases between the germline ends. In DNA, the CDR3 is TGTGCCATCAGTGAGTACCGGGACTCGGGCGCAGATACGCAGTATTTT. Translation gives CAISEYRDSGADTQYF.

The CDR3 coding sequence is TGTGCCAGCAGCTGGAGGAGCGGGGGCGGGACCGGGGAGCTGTTTTTT. Protein sequence: CASSWRSGGGTGELFF. V gene TRBV28 combines with J gene TRBJ2-2, with 8 positions matching TRBD2. The J segment lost 5 bases and the V segment lost 6 bases, leaving 11 bases of the junction unmatched. Germline V lookup: CDR1 MDHEN, CDR2 SYDVKM. The CDR3 runs to 16 residues.

J is TRBJ2-3 and V is TRBV7-2; D is perhaps TRBD1 (6 bases). Germline V lookup: CDR1 SGHTA, CDR2 FQGNSA. The V and J ends lost 3 bases and 0 bases respectively, with 13 bases between them. The CDR3 sequence is 16 residues long. The CDR3 protein is CASSFHRASSTDTQYF. CDR3 DNA: TGTGCCAGCAGCTTTCACAGGGCATCTAGCACAGATACGCAGTATTTT.

This rearrangement joins TRBV7-8 to TRBJ1-3; 9 bases line up with TRBD1. The J segment lost 0 bases and the V segment lost 2 bases, leaving 2 bases of the junction unmatched. Per the germline V gene, CDR1 is SGHVS and CDR2 is FQNEAQ. The CDR3 consists of 16 residues. The chain's CDR3 is CASSLLTGGSGNTIYF. The DNA for the CDR3 is TGTGCCAGCAGCTTATTGACAGGGGGCTCTGGAAACACCATATATTTT.